Following are 23 T cell receptor beta chains from one sample sequenced in a study of cytomegalovirus exposure and HLA in healthy donors (dated 2017 in TCRdb). Receptors were amplified or captured by the immunoSEQ multiplex PCR assay. The multiplex PCR relied on a mix of 60 forward primers for TCR Vbeta segments and 13 reverse primers for TCR Jbeta segments. The immuneACCESS repertoire file appears here via TCRdb, limited to in-frame rearrangements. These files lack a portion of the clones; in checked studies, under half of the deficit traces to unresolved V genes, and the cause of the others is not known. This sample has 160,000 or so clones in its table, and roughly four fifths of those were observed once. Less than 2% of the sample lies in the top ten. Sequenced: PBMCs. The receptors shown here come from a man aged 40-49 years in good health and CMV-seronegative.

V usage is TRBV6-1 and J usage is TRBJ2-6; D not resolved. CDR1 is MNHNS and CDR2 is SASEGT in the germline V gene. V was trimmed by 3 bases and J by 2 bases, leaving 8 bases between them. CDR3 size: 15 residues. CDR3 loop: CASSEHRTGANVLTF. As DNA, the CDR3 is TGTGCCAGCAGTGAGCACAGAACTGGGGCCAACGTCCTGACTTTC.

The genes are TRBV7-9 and TRBJ1-2, with D possibly TRBD1 on 6 matching bases. The CDR3 is 16 amino acids. Trimming stripped 1 base from V and 2 bases from J, with 14 bases between. Germline V gives CDR1 SEHNR, CDR2 FQNEAQ (reference sequence). The chain's CDR3 is CASSLDRVFLNYGYTF. In DNA form, the CDR3 reads TGTGCCAGCAGCTTAGACAGGGTCTTCTTAAACTATGGCTACACCTTC.

The genes are TRBV11-2 and TRBJ2-3; TRBD2 might be the D (5 bases). Germline V gives CDR1 SGHAT, CDR2 FQNNGV. Trimming stripped 5 bases from V and 4 bases from J, with 10 bases between. The CDR3 extends over 13 amino acids. The CDR3 sequence: CASSPPGADTQYF. In nucleotides, the CDR3 is TGTGCCAGCAGCCCCCCCGGGGCAGATACGCAGTATTTT.

In this sample, this clone turned up a few times. This chain connects TRBV5-1 to TRBJ2-3, with 9 bases fitting TRBD1. The CDR3 runs to 14 residues. The V segment lost 4 bases and the J segment 3 bases; nucleotides outside the gene matches: 3. From germline, CDR1 is SGHRS and CDR2 YFSETQ. For the CDR3, the DNA is TGCGCCAGCAGCACGGGACAGGGAACAGATACGCAGTATTTT. It is translated as CASSTGQGTDTQYF.

The V and J genes are TRBV19 and TRBJ1-5; 7 bases fit TRBD1. The J segment lost 5 bases and the V segment lost 7 bases, leaving 14 bases of the junction unmatched. This CDR3 is 16 amino acids long. CDR1 and CDR2 (germline): LNHDA, SQIVND (reference sequence). The CDR3 region has the DNA TGTGCCAGTATGAACAAACCGGGACAGACGGATCAGCCCCAGCATTTT. It is translated as CASMNKPGQTDQPQHF.

The chain couples TRBV2 to TRBJ2-5; 14 bases align to TRBD2. The CDR3 has 16 residues. V shed 7 bases and J 4 bases; nucleotides not matched to a gene: 8. CDR1 and CDR2 from the germline V gene are SNHLY and FYNNEI. The CDR3 region is CASTTSGRAGGETQYF. The CDR3 coding sequence is TGTGCCAGCACGACTAGCGGGAGGGCGGGGGGAGAGACCCAGTACTTC.

This clone was seen just once. The chain is built from TRBV25-1 and TRBJ1-1, with TRBD1 identical over 8 bases. Germline V CDR1 and CDR2: MGHDK, SYGVNS. CDR3 length: 14 residues. J was trimmed by 5 bases and V by 5 bases; bases with no gene match: 7. The CDR3 loop reads CASSPTGGGTEAFF. The CDR3 coding sequence is TGTGCCAGCAGTCCTACAGGGGGTGGAACTGAAGCTTTCTTT.

The V call is TRBV27, the J call TRBJ1-1, with TRBD1 identical over 10 bases. V dropped 6 bases and J dropped 3; count of bases not matched to a gene: 10. The CDR3 spans 16 residues. CDR1 is MNHEY, CDR2 SMNVEV, per germline (reference sequence). CDR3 amino acids: CASSSLGTGVYTEAFF. CDR3 coding DNA: TGTGCCAGCAGCTCCCTCGGGACAGGGGTGTACACTGAAGCTTTCTTT.

In its sample, this clone was seen a few times. The rearrangement joins TRBV5-1 to TRBJ1-2; perhaps TRBD1 as D (5 bases). V was shortened by 0 bases and J by 0 bases, with 15 bases between the two germline ends. This CDR3 has 17 residues. Germline V gene lookup returns CDR1 SGHRS and CDR2 YFSETQ. The CDR3 loop reads CASSLERGGGTNYGYTF. The CDR3, as DNA: TGCGCCAGCAGCTTGGAACGTGGGGGGGGAACTAACTATGGCTACACCTTC.

About this clone: One end of the junction fails to match germline, which may point to a read error. The chain uses TRBV7-9 and TRBJ2-7; TRBD1 aligns across 7 bases. CDR1 is SEHNR, CDR2 FQNEAQ, per germline (reference sequence). The CDR3 contains 15 residues. The CDR3 nucleotides read TGTTCCAGCAGCTTTTCGACAGGGATGACCTACGAGCAGTACTTC. Protein product: CSSSFSTGMTYEQYF.

This chain links TRBV9 with TRBJ2-3, with D unresolved. CDR1 is SGDLS, CDR2 YYNGEE, per germline. This CDR3 is built from 14 residues. Trimming took 0 bases from V and 6 from J, leaving 11 bases between them. DNA for the CDR3: TGTGCCAGCAGCGTAGTGGTTAGTGGTGATACGCAGTATTTT. Translated, it gives CASSVVVSGDTQYF.

This clone was seen a handful of times. The rearrangement joins TRBV6-1 to TRBJ1-1, with D possibly matching TRBD1 (5 bases). Germline V gives CDR1 MNHNS, CDR2 SASEGT. V was shortened by 10 bases and J by 2 bases, with 11 bases between the two germline ends. CDR3 length equals 12 residues. The CDR3 bases are TGTGCCATCAGGGACTACAACACTGAAGCTTTCTTT. This sequence encodes CAIRDYNTEAFF.

The J gene is TRBJ2-3, the V gene TRBV7-9; unclear D gene. Germline CDR1 is SEHNR and CDR2 is FQNEAQ (reference sequence). This CDR3 contains 12 residues. Trimming pared 5 bases from V and 2 bases from J, leaving 5 bases between. CDR3 in amino acids: CASSPYTDTQYF. The DNA of the CDR3 is TGTGCCAGCAGCCCTTACACAGATACGCAGTATTTT. The full variable domain, completed using reference TRBV7-9 and TRBJ2-3, is DTGVSQNPRHKITKRGQNVTFRCDPISEHNRLYWYRQTLGQGPEFLTYFQNEAQLEKSRLLSDRFSAERPKGSFSTLEIQRTEQGDSAMYLCASSPYTDTQYFGPGTRLTVL.

This clone was detected once. The chain is built from TRBV7-2 and TRBJ1-2, with D hard to call. The V gene's germline CDR1 is SGHTA and CDR2 FQGNSA. Trimming shortened V by 0 bases and J by 5 bases, and 19 bases separated the two germline ends. The CDR3 totals 17 residues. The CDR3 loop reads CASSLAPRGWVTYGYTF. The CDR3, as DNA: TGTGCCAGCAGCTTAGCCCCCCGCGGGTGGGTAACTTATGGCTACACCTTC.

The chain is built from TRBV28 and TRBJ2-1; the match to TRBD2 covers 12 bases. The CDR3 is 16 amino acids. Germline lookup yields CDR1 MDHEN and CDR2 SYDVKM. The V and J ends lost 5 bases and 8 bases, in that order; junction bases with no gene match: 10. The CDR3 nucleotides read TGTGCCAGCAGTCGACTAGCGGGAGTGTTGACCGATGAGCAGTTCTTC. This translates into CASSRLAGVLTDEQFF.

This chain joins TRBV28 and TRBJ2-7; 7 bases fit TRBD1. This CDR3 has 13 amino acids. V was clipped by 7 bases and J by 1 base; unmatched bases: 4. Germline V gene data show CDR1 as MDHEN and CDR2 as SYDVKM. This CDR3 reads CASTGQPSYEQYF. CDR3 in DNA: TGTGCCAGCACGGGACAGCCATCCTACGAGCAGTACTTC.

The CDR3 loop is CASHGLAGAEEQYV. For the CDR3, the DNA is TGTGCCAGCCACGGCCTAGCGGGAGCGGAAGAGCAGTACGTC. The genes are TRBV9 and TRBJ2-7; TRBD2 agrees at 10 bases. Germline V gives CDR1 SGDLS, CDR2 YYNGEE. The CDR3 loop spans 14 amino acids. Losses at the gene ends were 7 bases for V and 7 bases for J; bases not matched to a gene: 11.

The chain is built from TRBV9 and TRBJ2-3; perhaps TRBD1 as D (6 bases). V lost 0 bases to trimming and J lost 3 bases, with 17 bases between them. Germline V CDR1 and CDR2: SGDLS, YYNGEE. The CDR3 consists of 17 residues. CDR3 residues: CASSVEGGGQWTDTQYF. The DNA of the CDR3 is TGTGCCAGCAGCGTAGAAGGGGGTGGACAGTGGACAGATACGCAGTATTTT.

The chain combines TRBV5-8 with TRBJ2-2; D remains ambiguous. This CDR3 spans 13 amino acids. Trimming removed 0 bases from V and 7 bases from J, with 7 bases in between. Germline V gene lookup returns CDR1 SGHTS and CDR2 YDEGEE. The CDR3 protein is CASSLAGNGELFF. As DNA, the CDR3 is TGTGCCAGCAGCTTGGCCGGTAACGGGGAGCTGTTTTTT.

This clone came up once. The V gene is TRBV7-2, the J gene TRBJ2-7, with TRBD1 matching 9 bases. Germline CDR1 reads SGHTA; CDR2 reads FQGNSA. The V gene end was trimmed by 5 bases and the J gene end by 1 base; junction bases not matched to a gene: 9. The CDR3 runs 16 residues. CDR3 DNA: TGTGCCAGCAGCCCAGGGACAGGGAGAAGGTCCTACGAGCAGTACTTC. Translating it yields CASSPGTGRRSYEQYF.

This clone was observed a handful of times. The chain has TRBV9 and TRBJ1-4; D is ambiguous. The CDR3 sequence is 15 residues long. CDR1 and CDR2 (germline): SGDLS, YYNGEE. Trimming stripped 0 bases from V and 7 bases from J, with 13 bases between. The CDR3 loop is CASSVDGGTGEKLFF. The CDR3, as DNA: TGTGCCAGCAGCGTAGATGGAGGAACGGGTGAAAAACTGTTTTTT.

The rearrangement links TRBV28 to TRBJ2-5, with D perhaps matching TRBD1 (8 bases). This CDR3 has 16 residues. The V and J ends lost 5 bases and 5 bases respectively, with 21 bases between them. Germline CDR1 MDHEN, CDR2 SYDVKM. The CDR3 DNA follows: TGTGCCAGCAGTCGTTTAATTACAGGGGGAGGGGAGACCCAGTACTTC. Translation gives CASSRLITGGGETQYF.

This clone has a single count. This chain links TRBV27 with TRBJ1-1; 9 nucleotides align to TRBD1. The V gene's germline CDR1 is MNHEY and CDR2 SMNVEV (reference sequence). Germline trimming cut 5 bases from V and 4 bases from J; bases unmatched to any gene: 14. The CDR3 extends over 17 amino acids. The CDR3: CASSTRDREVTATEAFF. CDR3 in DNA: TGTGCCAGCAGTACGCGGGACAGGGAGGTTACGGCCACTGAAGCTTTCTTT.